The source of this T cell receptor beta chain is a study of blood T cell repertoires in COVID-19. Across the study: In each case, the material was cDNA or gDNA derived from T cells, B-cell-depleted T cells, or PBMCs.

The method was immunoSEQ multiplex PCR; TCRdb's version includes in-frame clones alone and lacks a portion of them. The data hold about 350,000 clones, with roughly 90% observed a single time. V lost 1 base and J 1 base, leaving 13 bases between the germline ends. The CDR3 runs 17 residues. The germline V gene has CDR1 MGHRA and CDR2 YSYEKL. Sequenced sample: PBMCs or T cells enriched from blood (not recorded which). The sequence was collected from a woman in her 30s who had been exposed to COVID-19. The chain uses TRBV4-1 and TRBJ2-2; a possible D gene is TRBD1 (6 bases). The DNA of the CDR3 is TGCGCCAGCAGCCAAGGATCAGGGGCGGGGAACACCGGGGAGCTGTTTTTT. As protein: CASSQGSGAGNTGELFF.